This T cell receptor beta chain was recovered during a study of vaccination and CD4 T cells after COVID-19. The study sequenced cultured CD4+ T cell DNA using the Oncomine TCR Beta short-read assay. Each CDR3 protein is one row after TCRdb ran MiXCR on the PCR reads. The table lists around 13,000 distinct CDR3 sequences, around 53% of them singletons. The treatment here: roughly 11-day PBMC culture with coronavirus spike peptide pools or control peptides (ViraFEST assay). After being plated at under 2.5 million per well, PBMCs were cultured with about 10 IU/ml IL-2 and about 10 ug/ml peptide pools. This clonotype appeared a few times. The antigen is undetermined. Material for sequencing was CD4+ T cells from blood, cultured in vitro. This clonotype was obtained from a human donor who had recovered from COVID-19.

Here the CDR3 DNA reads TGTGCCAGCAGTGTTGAGGGGTCGCAGTATTTT. Protein product: CASSVEGSQYF. This chain joins TRBV2 and TRBJ2-3, with D possibly being TRBD1 or TRBD2 (5 bases each). Trimming left V 4 bases short and J 10 bases short, with 9 bases between. Germline V gene sequence: CDR1 SNHLY, CDR2 FYNNEI. The CDR3 totals 11 residues.